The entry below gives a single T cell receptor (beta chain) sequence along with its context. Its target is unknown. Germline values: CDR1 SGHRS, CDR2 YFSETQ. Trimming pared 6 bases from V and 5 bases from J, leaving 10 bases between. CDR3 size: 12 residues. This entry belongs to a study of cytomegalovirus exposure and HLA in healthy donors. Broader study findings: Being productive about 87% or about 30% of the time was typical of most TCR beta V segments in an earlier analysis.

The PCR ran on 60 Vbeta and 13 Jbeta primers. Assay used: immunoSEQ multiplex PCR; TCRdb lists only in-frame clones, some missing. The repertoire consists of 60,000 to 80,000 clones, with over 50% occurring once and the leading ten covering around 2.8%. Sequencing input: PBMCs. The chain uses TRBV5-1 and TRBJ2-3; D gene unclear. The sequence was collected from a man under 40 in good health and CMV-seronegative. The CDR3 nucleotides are TGCGCCAGCACCCCCGGCGGAGATACGCAGTATTTT. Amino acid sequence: CASTPGGDTQYF.